Below are 13 T cell receptor beta chains sequenced from a single sample in a study of T-cell memory formation after mild COVID-19. One entry per CDR3 protein results from TCRdb running MiXCR on the 5' RACE reads. The sample consists of about 350,000 distinct CDR3 sequences, 20% to 25% of them appearing once. Material for sequencing was PBMCs or a T cell subset sorted from them (not recorded which). Receptors originate from a man aged 18 to 30 who had mild COVID-19 (a few samples of this study predate the infection). Cell type and time point are not known.

This clonotype was seen many times. V usage is TRBV4-1 and J usage is TRBJ2-7; D gene ambiguous. V was trimmed by 0 bases and J by 3 bases, leaving 6 bases between them. Germline V gene sequence: CDR1 MGHRA, CDR2 YSYEKL. The CDR3 runs 13 residues. The CDR3 protein is CASSQEASYEQYV. The CDR3 DNA follows: TGCGCCAGCAGCCAAGAGGCCAGCTACGAGCAGTACGTC.

This clonotype was seen a handful of times. CDR3 region: CASSTGTGLQPQHF. The CDR3 DNA is TGCGCCAGCAGCACCGGGACAGGGCTTCAGCCCCAGCATTTT. This chain connects TRBV5-1 to TRBJ1-5, with TRBD1 matching 9 bases. The CDR3 spans 14 residues. V lost 4 bases, J lost 6 bases, and 5 bases stayed unmatched. The germline V gene encodes CDR1 SGHRS and CDR2 YFSETQ.

The chain uses TRBV7-9 and TRBJ1-1; no reliable D call. Trimming pared 5 bases from V and 3 bases from J, leaving 10 bases between. Germline V gene sequence: CDR1 SEHNR, CDR2 FQNEAQ (reference sequence). This CDR3 is 13 amino acids long. The CDR3 DNA reads as TGTGCCAGCAGCCCGGATGGGGACACTGAAGCTTTCTTT. Amino acids: CASSPDGDTEAFF.

The genes are TRBV21-1 and TRBJ1-1; TRBD1 was called by the table and not checked on the DNA. TRBV21-1 constitutes a pseudogene. CDR3 length: 14 amino acids. The CDR3 sequence is CASSMRERVTEAFF. The CDR3 DNA reads TGTGCCAGCAGCATGCGGGAGAGGGTGACTGAAGCTTTCTTT.

This clonotype has ten or more counts. The chain couples TRBV18 to TRBJ1-1; D is uncertain. The CDR3 is 14 residues long. Per germline, CDR1 KGHSH and CDR2 LQKENI. With 1 base removed from V and 2 bases from J, the gap between germline ends came to 8 bases. The CDR3 loop reads CASSPQGKNTEAFF. The CDR3 bases are TGTGCCAGCTCACCACAGGGTAAAAACACTGAAGCTTTCTTT.

This chain connects TRBV4-2 to TRBJ1-2; D not certain. Between the trimmed V and J ends, which lost 1 base and 8 bases, there was a span of 14 bases. CDR3 length: 14 amino acids. Germline V lookup: CDR1 LGHNA, CDR2 YNFKEQ. The CDR3 loop is CASSQVGPSAGYTF. The CDR3, as DNA: TGTGCCAGCAGCCAAGTAGGTCCCTCGGCGGGCTACACCTTC.

This clonotype was observed a handful of times. The chain links TRBV6-6 to TRBJ1-2; tentative D call: TRBD1 (6 bases). Germline CDR1 MNHNY, CDR2 SVGAGI (reference sequence). This CDR3 contains 13 residues. Deletions cut 6 bases from V and 4 bases from J, with 12 bases between. CDR3 nucleotide sequence: TGTGCCAGCAGCGACAGGCTCTTCTATGGCTACACCTTC. Its translation is CASSDRLFYGYTF.

Only a few counts were recorded for this clonotype. Compared with germline, one end of the junction differs, possibly owing to a read error. This chain connects TRBV2 to TRBJ2-2, with D perhaps assigned TRBD1 or TRBD2 (6 bases each). Looked up from germline, CDR1 is SNHLY and CDR2 is FYNNEI. The CDR3 has 13 residues. In nucleotides, the CDR3 is TGTGCCAGCAGGGAAGGGGGGACCGGGGAGCTGTTTTTT. As protein: CASREGGTGELFF.

This chain links TRBV7-9 with TRBJ2-1; TRBD1 agrees at 8 bases. After removal of 4 bases from V and 6 bases from J, the junction contained 11 bases not matched to a gene. This CDR3 is built from 16 residues. CDR1 SEHNR and CDR2 FQNEAQ come from the germline V gene (reference sequence). The CDR3 coding sequence is TGTGCCAGCAGCTCGCCGATCAGGACAGGGCGCAATGAGCAGTTCTTC. Its protein is CASSSPIRTGRNEQFF.

V is TRBV5-4 and J is TRBJ1-1; D gene uncertain. The CDR3 has 14 amino acids. Per the germline V gene, CDR1 is SGHNT and CDR2 is YYREEE (reference sequence). V was trimmed by 1 base and J by 10 bases, leaving 17 bases between them. CDR3 sequence: CASSLRRDGKLAFF. CDR3 nucleotide sequence: TGTGCCAGCAGCTTGAGGCGCGACGGTAAGCTAGCTTTCTTT. The complete variable domain, with remaining parts taken from reference TRBV5-4 and TRBJ1-1, reads ETGVTQSPTHLIKTRGQQVTLRCSSQSGHNTVSWYQQALGQGPQFIFQYYREEENGRGNFPPRFSGLQFPNYSSELNVNALELDDSALYLCASSLRRDGKLAFFGQGTRLTVV.

This clonotype was counted only a few times. V is TRBV6-5 and J is TRBJ2-1; D gene ambiguous. V lost 0 bases to trimming and J lost 1 base, with 7 bases between them. Germline V lookup: CDR1 MNHEY, CDR2 SVGAGI. The CDR3 length is 15 residues. CDR3 coding DNA: TGTGCCAGCAGTTACTCTAGGTGGTCCTACAATGAGCAGTTCTTC. Amino acid sequence: CASSYSRWSYNEQFF.

The chain joins TRBV6-1 to TRBJ1-2; the D is unclear. Trimming took off 6 bases at V and 0 bases at J, with 11 bases between the two ends. Germline CDR1 is MNHNS and CDR2 is SASEGT. The CDR3 runs 14 residues. Here the CDR3 reads CASRGGMANYGYTF. The CDR3 bases are TGTGCCAGCAGAGGTGGGATGGCTAACTATGGCTACACCTTC.

The chain employs TRBV4-3 and TRBJ2-5; D unclear. The CDR3 is 16 residues long. Germline values: CDR1 LGHNA, CDR2 YSLEER. V shed 3 bases and J shed 7 bases, with 21 bases lying between them. CDR3 amino acids: CASSQNPVTKGGTQYF. The DNA for the CDR3 is TGCGCCAGCAGCCAGAACCCGGTCACCAAAGGCGGGACCCAGTACTTC.